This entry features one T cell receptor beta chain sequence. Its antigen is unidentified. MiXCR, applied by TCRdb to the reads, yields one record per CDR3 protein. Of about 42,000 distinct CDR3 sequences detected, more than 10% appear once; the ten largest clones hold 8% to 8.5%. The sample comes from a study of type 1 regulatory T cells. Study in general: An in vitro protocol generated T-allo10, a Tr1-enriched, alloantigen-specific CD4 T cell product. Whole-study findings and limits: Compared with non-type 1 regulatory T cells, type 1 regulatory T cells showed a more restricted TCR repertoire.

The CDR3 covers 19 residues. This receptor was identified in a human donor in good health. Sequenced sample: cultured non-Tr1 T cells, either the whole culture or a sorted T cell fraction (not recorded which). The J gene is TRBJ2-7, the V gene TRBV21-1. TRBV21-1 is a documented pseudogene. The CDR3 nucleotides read TGTGCCAGCAGCAGACCGATAGTTGAAGGTATGGTCGTGGAATACGAGCAGTACTTC. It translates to CASSRPIVEGMVVEYEQYF.